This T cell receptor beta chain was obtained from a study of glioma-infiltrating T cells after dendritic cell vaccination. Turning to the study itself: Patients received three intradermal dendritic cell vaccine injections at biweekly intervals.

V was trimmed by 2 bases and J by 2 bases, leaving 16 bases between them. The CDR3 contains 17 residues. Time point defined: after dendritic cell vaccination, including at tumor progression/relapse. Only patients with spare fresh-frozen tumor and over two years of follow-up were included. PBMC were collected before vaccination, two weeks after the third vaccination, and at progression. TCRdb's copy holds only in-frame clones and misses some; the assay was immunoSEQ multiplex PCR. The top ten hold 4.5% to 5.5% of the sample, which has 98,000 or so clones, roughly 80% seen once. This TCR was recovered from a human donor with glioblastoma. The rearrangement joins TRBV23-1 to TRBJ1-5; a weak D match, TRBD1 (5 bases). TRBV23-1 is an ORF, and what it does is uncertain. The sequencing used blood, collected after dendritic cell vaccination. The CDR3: CASSQAPPGMRNQPQHF. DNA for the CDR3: TGCGCCAGCAGTCAAGCACCTCCAGGGATGCGCAATCAGCCCCAGCATTTT.